The 22 T cell receptor beta chains reported below all come from one sample, sequenced in a study of early T cells in non-severe SARS-CoV-2 infection. Each CDR3 protein gets one entry after TCRdb re-called the 5' RACE reads with MiXCR. The repertoire consists of 70,000 to 80,000 distinct CDR3 sequences, with over 10% occurring once and the leading ten covering less than 3%. The sequenced sample was whole blood, obtained at baseline. The receptor source for this set is an adult who was a healthcare worker with PCR-confirmed SARS-CoV-2 infection or an uninfected control (not recorded which).

This clonotype has more than one count but fewer than ten. The chain carries TRBV12-3 or TRBV12-4 and TRBJ2-5; 7 nucleotides line up with TRBD1. V trimming: 3 bases; J trimming: 8 bases; junction bases outside the gene matches: 12. The CDR3 covers 15 residues. This chain's CDR3 is CASSFGDSSKRTQYF. DNA of the CDR3: TGTGCCAGCAGTTTTGGGGACAGCTCAAAGAGAACCCAGTACTTC.

Many counts were recorded for this clonotype. V is TRBV11-2 and J is TRBJ2-3; D ambiguous. Germline assignment: CDR1 SGHAT and CDR2 FQNNGV. The CDR3 consists of 12 residues. V was shortened by 4 bases and J by 5 bases, with 7 bases between the two germline ends. Here the CDR3 reads CASSSLGDTQYF. In nucleotides, the CDR3 is TGTGCCAGCAGCTCCCTAGGAGATACGCAGTATTTT.

This clonotype was observed a few times. The chain combines TRBV20-1 with TRBJ1-2; perhaps TRBD1 as D (5 bases). This CDR3 is built from 14 residues. Germline V gives CDR1 DFQATT, CDR2 SNEGSKA (reference sequence). Between the trimmed V and J ends, which lost 5 bases and 2 bases, there was a span of 15 bases. The CDR3 reads CSAGALGVNYGYTF. CDR3 DNA sequence: TGCAGTGCTGGGGCCCTAGGGGTAAACTATGGCTACACCTTC.

This chain links TRBV12-3 or TRBV12-4 with TRBJ1-2; D possibly corresponds to TRBD1 (5 bases). The CDR3 totals 15 residues. V was cut by 1 base and J by 6 bases, with 15 bases left in between. Here the CDR3 DNA reads TGTGCCAGCAGTTTAGGGGGCTACGGTCGTGATGGCTACACCTTC. This sequence encodes CASSLGGYGRDGYTF.

This clonotype was seen repeatedly, ten times or more. The chain combines TRBV2 with TRBJ1-2; D ambiguous. CDR1 and CDR2 (germline): SNHLY, FYNNEI. The V end lost 1 base, the J end lost 8 bases, and 5 bases lay between the germline ends. The CDR3 length is 11 residues. The CDR3 DNA reads TGTGCCAGCAGTGAAGGGGGAGGCTACACCTTC. Encoded protein: CASSEGGGYTF.

This clonotype was detected ten times or more. The rearrangement links TRBV29-1 to TRBJ1-2, with D hard to call. The germline V gene has CDR1 SQVTM and CDR2 ANQGSEA. The ends were cut back, 5 bases at V and 5 bases at J, with 12 bases in the middle. This CDR3 is 12 amino acids long. CDR3 loop: CSVLALGYGYTF. For the CDR3, the DNA is TGCAGCGTTCTGGCCCTTGGGTATGGCTACACCTTC.

This clonotype occurred a few times. The rearrangement uses TRBV11-2 and TRBJ2-7, with D possibly being TRBD2 (7 bases). Trimming removed 5 bases from V and 2 bases from J, with 13 bases in between. This CDR3 is 14 amino acids long. Germline lookup yields CDR1 SGHAT and CDR2 FQNNGV. CDR3 sequence (DNA): TGTGCCAGCAGCCTATCGGGGGGCCCCTACGAGCAGTACTTC. Its protein product is CASSLSGGPYEQYF. Together with reference TRBV11-2 and TRBJ2-7, the CDR3 gives the full variable domain: EAGVAQSPRYKIIEKRQSVAFWCNPISGHATLYWYQQILGQGPKLLIQFQNNGVVDDSQLPKDRFSAERLKGVDSTLKIQPAKLEDSAVYLCASSLSGGPYEQYFGPGTRLTVT.

This clonotype was found many times. V usage is TRBV6-5 and J usage is TRBJ2-7; no clear D gene. The CDR3 runs 15 residues. V lost 6 bases to trimming and J lost 3 bases, with 18 bases between them. Germline assignment: CDR1 MNHEY and CDR2 SVGAGI. CDR3 residues: CASRYTWAGSYEQYF. The CDR3 DNA reads as TGTGCCAGCAGATATACTTGGGCAGGCAGCTACGAGCAGTACTTC.

This clonotype was seen a few times. V usage is TRBV6-2 or TRBV6-3 and J usage is TRBJ1-5; possible D gene TRBD1, 5 bases. This CDR3 comprises 18 residues. Trimming took 6 bases from V and 1 from J, leaving 22 bases between them. Germline loops: CDR1 MNHEY, CDR2 SVGEGT. The CDR3, as DNA: TGTGCCAGCAGAGGGATGAGGGGAGGAGTATGGAGCAATCAGCCCCAGCATTTT. Protein sequence: CASRGMRGGVWSNQPQHF.

The chain employs TRBV7-9 and TRBJ2-2, with 8 positions matching TRBD2. CDR3 length: 15 residues. CDR1 SEHNR and CDR2 FQNEAQ come from the germline V gene (reference sequence). Trimming at V came to 2 bases and at J to 4 bases, leaving 3 bases not matched to a gene. The CDR3 loop reads CASSLRRGATGELFF. The CDR3, as DNA: TGTGCCAGCAGCTTAAGGCGGGGGGCCACCGGGGAGCTGTTTTTT. Based on the CDR3 plus reference TRBV7-9 and TRBJ2-2, the full variable domain is DTGVSQNPRHKITKRGQNVTFRCDPISEHNRLYWYRQTLGQGPEFLTYFQNEAQLEKSRLLSDRFSAERPKGSFSTLEIQRTEQGDSAMYLCASSLRRGATGELFFGEGSRLTVL.

The J gene is TRBJ2-3, the V gene TRBV4-3, with 9 nucleotides matching TRBD2. Germline V gives CDR1 LGHNA, CDR2 YSLEER. The CDR3 covers 15 residues. V dropped 1 base and J dropped 1; count of bases not matched to a gene: 0. The CDR3 bases are TGCGCCAGCAGCCAAGGACTAGCGGGCACAGATACGCAGTATTTT. The encoded protein is CASSQGLAGTDTQYF.

V and J are TRBV7-2 and TRBJ1-3; D gene ambiguous. From germline, CDR1 is SGHTA and CDR2 FQGNSA. The V end was cut by 5 bases, the J end by 0 bases, with 11 bases between. There are 15 residues in the CDR3. CDR3 nucleotide sequence: TGTGCCAGCAGCGGGGTGTGGGGCTCTGGAAACACCATATATTTT. Encoded protein: CASSGVWGSGNTIYF.

The genes are TRBV20-1 and TRBJ2-7; D not certain. The length of the CDR3 is 13 residues. V lost 1 base, J lost 5 bases, and 12 bases lay in between. Germline CDR1 is DFQATT and CDR2 is SNEGSKA (reference sequence). The CDR3 here is CSARVPTSHEQYF. The CDR3 region has the DNA TGCAGTGCTAGAGTTCCAACCTCTCACGAGCAGTACTTC.

This clonotype was recorded a few times. The chain employs TRBV6-2 or TRBV6-3 and TRBJ1-2; D perhaps matches TRBD1 (6 bases). The CDR3 has 15 amino acids. V shed 0 bases and J shed 4 bases, with 12 bases lying between them. Germline V lookup: CDR1 MNHEY, CDR2 SVGEGT. CDR3 DNA sequence: TGTGCCAGCAGTTACTCGGACCAGGGGATCTATGGCTACACCTTC. Protein sequence: CASSYSDQGIYGYTF.

This clonotype was seen ten or more times. The chain recombines TRBV24-1 with TRBJ2-1, with 11 bases lining up with TRBD1. V lost 4 bases to trimming and J lost 7 bases; unmatched junction nucleotides: 5. This CDR3 spans 15 amino acids. The germline V gene has CDR1 KGHDR and CDR2 SFDVKD. The CDR3 nucleotides read TGTGCCACCAGTGACCTGGACAGGGGGCGGAATGAGCAGTTCTTC. Its protein product is CATSDLDRGRNEQFF.

The chain couples TRBV5-1 to TRBJ2-1; no reliable D call. V was clipped by 4 bases and J by 8 bases, with 13 bases between them. CDR3 length: 13 amino acids. Germline V CDR1 and CDR2: SGHRS, YFSETQ. DNA of the CDR3: TGCGCCAGCAGCCCCAGCAGGTCGGATGAGCAGTTCTTC. Amino acids: CASSPSRSDEQFF.

This clonotype was detected a few times. The chain employs TRBV5-5 and TRBJ1-1; TRBD1 matches at 10 bases. Per germline, CDR1 SGHKS and CDR2 YYEKEE (reference sequence). The CDR3 is 14 amino acids. The J segment lost 5 bases and the V segment lost 6 bases, leaving 7 bases of the junction unmatched. For the CDR3, the DNA is TGTGCCAGCAAATCGGACAGGGGGATAACTGAAGCTTTCTTT. It encodes CASKSDRGITEAFF.

This sequence joins TRBV12-3 or TRBV12-4 and TRBJ1-5; 9 bases are a match to TRBD1. Losses at the gene ends were 6 bases for V and 9 bases for J; bases not matched to a gene: 12. The CDR3 covers 15 residues. For the CDR3, the DNA is TGTGCCAGCAGGGACCAGGGACAGGGACTTAGGCCCCAGCATTTT. It translates to CASRDQGQGLRPQHF.

The CDR3 reads CASSFRTDNNEQFF. CDR3 in DNA: TGCGCCAGCAGCTTCAGGACGGACAACAATGAGCAGTTCTTC. The genes are TRBV5-1 and TRBJ2-1, with a possible D match to TRBD1 (5 bases). Germline-derived CDR1 and CDR2 are SGHRS and YFSETQ. V lost 2 bases to trimming and J lost 5 bases, with 11 bases between them. This CDR3 comprises 14 residues.

This sequence joins TRBV9 and TRBJ2-1, with 13 nucleotides matching TRBD2. The CDR3 consists of 15 residues. The junction had 4 bases not matched to a gene; V was cut back by 0 bases and J by 10 bases. CDR1 is SGDLS and CDR2 is YYNGEE in the germline V gene. This CDR3 is CASSVAGLAGVEQFF. CDR3 coding DNA: TGTGCCAGCAGCGTAGCAGGACTAGCGGGGGTGGAGCAGTTCTTC. Full variable domain (rest looked up from reference TRBV9 and TRBJ2-1): DSGVTQTPKHLITATGQRVTLRCSPRSGDLSVYWYQQSLDQGLQFLIQYYNGEERAKGNILERFSAQQFPDLHSELNLSSLELGDSALYFCASSVAGLAGVEQFFGPGTRLTVL.

This clonotype turned up a few times. A junction end diverges from the germline sequence, so it may reflect a read error. The chain recombines TRBV4-1 with TRBJ1-1, with a possible D match to TRBD1 (5 bases). The CDR3 sequence is 14 residues long. Germline-derived CDR1 and CDR2 are MGHRA and YSYEKL. This chain's CDR3 is CACSQESGSTEAFF. CDR3 DNA sequence: TGCGCCTGCAGCCAAGAGTCAGGGAGCACTGAAGCTTTCTTT.

V and J are TRBV7-6 and TRBJ1-1; D not certain. Deletions cut 1 base from V and 4 bases from J, with 10 bases between. The CDR3 loop spans 14 amino acids. Germline V gene lookup returns CDR1 SGHVS and CDR2 FNYEAQ. CDR3 sequence: CASSLVGLGTEAFF. The CDR3 DNA sequence: TGTGCCAGCAGCTTAGTAGGGTTGGGCACTGAAGCTTTCTTT.